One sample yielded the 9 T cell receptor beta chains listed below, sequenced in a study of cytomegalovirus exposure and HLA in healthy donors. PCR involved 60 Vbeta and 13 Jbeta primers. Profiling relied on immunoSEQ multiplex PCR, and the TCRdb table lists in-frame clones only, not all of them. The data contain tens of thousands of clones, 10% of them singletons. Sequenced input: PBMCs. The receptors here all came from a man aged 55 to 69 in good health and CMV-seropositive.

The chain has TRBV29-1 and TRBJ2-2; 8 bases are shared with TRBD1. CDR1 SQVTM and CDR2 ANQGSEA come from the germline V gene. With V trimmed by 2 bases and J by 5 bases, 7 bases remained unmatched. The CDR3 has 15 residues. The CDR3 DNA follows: TGCAGCGTTGAACGTGTGACAGGGGAGACCGGGGAGCTGTTTTTT. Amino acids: CSVERVTGETGELFF.

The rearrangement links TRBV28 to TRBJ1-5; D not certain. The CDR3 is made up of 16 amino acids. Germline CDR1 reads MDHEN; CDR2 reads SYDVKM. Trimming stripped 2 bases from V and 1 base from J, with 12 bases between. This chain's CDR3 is CASSLGNRASNQPQHF. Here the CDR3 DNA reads TGTGCCAGCAGTTTAGGTAATAGAGCGAGCAATCAGCCCCAGCATTTT.

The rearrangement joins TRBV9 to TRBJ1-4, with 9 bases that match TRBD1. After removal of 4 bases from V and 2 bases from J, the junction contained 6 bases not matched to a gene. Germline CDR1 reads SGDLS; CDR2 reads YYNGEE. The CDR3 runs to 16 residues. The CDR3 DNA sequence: TGTGCCAGCAGCCCAAGGACAGGGGAGACTAATGAAAAACTGTTTTTT. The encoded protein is CASSPRTGETNEKLFF.

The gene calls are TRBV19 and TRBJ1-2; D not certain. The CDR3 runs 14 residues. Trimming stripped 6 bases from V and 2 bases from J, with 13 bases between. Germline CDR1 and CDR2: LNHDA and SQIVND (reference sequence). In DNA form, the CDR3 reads TGTGCCAGTAGGCGAGACATAGAAAACTATGGCTACACCTTC. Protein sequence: CASRRDIENYGYTF.

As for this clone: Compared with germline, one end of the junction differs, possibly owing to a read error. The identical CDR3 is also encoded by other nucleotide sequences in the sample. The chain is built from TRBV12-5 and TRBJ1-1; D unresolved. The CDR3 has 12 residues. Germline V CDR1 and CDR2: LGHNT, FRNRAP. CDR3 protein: CASGREEFEAFF. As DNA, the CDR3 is TGCGCTAGTGGTCGAGAGGAATTTGAAGCTTTCTTT.

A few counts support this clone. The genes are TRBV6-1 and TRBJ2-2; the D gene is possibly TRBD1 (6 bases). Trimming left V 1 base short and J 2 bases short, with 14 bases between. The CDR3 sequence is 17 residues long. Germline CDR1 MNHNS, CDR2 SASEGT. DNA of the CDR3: TGTGCCAGCAGTGAAGGAACAGGGAGCTTAAACACCGGGGAGCTGTTTTTT. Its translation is CASSEGTGSLNTGELFF.

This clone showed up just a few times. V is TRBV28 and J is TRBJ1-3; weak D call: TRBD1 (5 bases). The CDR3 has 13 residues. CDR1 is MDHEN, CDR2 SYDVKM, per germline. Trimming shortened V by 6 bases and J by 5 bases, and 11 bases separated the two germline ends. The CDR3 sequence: CASSLDIRNTIYF. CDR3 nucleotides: TGTGCCAGCAGCCTGGACATTCGAAACACCATATATTTT.

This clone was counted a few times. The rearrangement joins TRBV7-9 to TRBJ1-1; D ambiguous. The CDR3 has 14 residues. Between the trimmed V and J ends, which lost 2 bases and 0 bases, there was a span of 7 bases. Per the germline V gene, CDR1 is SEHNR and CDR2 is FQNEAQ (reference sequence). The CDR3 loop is CASSLLQMNTEAFF. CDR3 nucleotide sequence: TGTGCCAGCAGCTTATTACAGATGAACACTGAAGCTTTCTTT.

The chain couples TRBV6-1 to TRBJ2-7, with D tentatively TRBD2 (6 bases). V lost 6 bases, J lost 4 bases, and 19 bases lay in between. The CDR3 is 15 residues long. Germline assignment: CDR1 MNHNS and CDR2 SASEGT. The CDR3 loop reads CASRDPGDSGYEQYV. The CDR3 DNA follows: TGTGCCAGCAGAGATCCGGGGGACTCTGGGTACGAGCAGTACGTC.